This note documents a single T cell receptor beta chain sequence. The source of the sample is a study of coeliac disease. Repertoires were generated with immunoSEQ multiplex PCR, while TCRdb's copy carries only in-frame clones and drops some. The table lists 7,300 or so clones, around 60% of them singletons. Germline lookup yields CDR1 SGHTA and CDR2 FQGTGA. CDR3 length: 12 amino acids. Deletions cut 5 bases from V and 7 bases from J, with 9 bases between. The chain uses TRBV7-3 and TRBJ2-1, with D possibly matching TRBD2 (5 bases). This clonotype was sampled from a woman aged 60-75 years with active celiac disease. The specimen sequenced was lamina propria lymphocytes from the gut. The DNA of the CDR3 is TGTGCCAGCAGCATACTAGGGAATGAGCAGTTCTTC. It is translated as CASSILGNEQFF.